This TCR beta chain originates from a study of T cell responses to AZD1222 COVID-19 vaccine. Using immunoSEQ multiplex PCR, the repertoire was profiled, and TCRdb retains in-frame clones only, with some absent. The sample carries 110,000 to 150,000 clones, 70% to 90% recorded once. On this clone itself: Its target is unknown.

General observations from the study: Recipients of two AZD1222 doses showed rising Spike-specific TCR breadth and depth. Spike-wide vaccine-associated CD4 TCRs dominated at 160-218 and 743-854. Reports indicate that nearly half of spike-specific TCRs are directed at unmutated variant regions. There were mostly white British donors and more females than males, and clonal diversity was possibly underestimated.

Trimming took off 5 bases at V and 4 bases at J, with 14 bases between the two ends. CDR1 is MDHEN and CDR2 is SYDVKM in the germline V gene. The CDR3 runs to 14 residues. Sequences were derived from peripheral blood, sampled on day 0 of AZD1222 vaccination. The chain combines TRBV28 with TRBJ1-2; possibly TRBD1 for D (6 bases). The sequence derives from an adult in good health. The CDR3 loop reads CASSRDTRFYGYTF. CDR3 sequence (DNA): TGTGCCAGCAGTCGGGACACCAGATTCTATGGCTACACCTTC.